The sequence of this T cell receptor beta chain was determined in a study of T cell repertoires in cytomegalovirus infection (dated by TCRdb to about 2019). Turning to the overall study: Peptide stimulations targeted recently identified HLA-C-restricted CMV epitopes, whose presentation resists viral immunomodulation, together with well-studied HLA-B-restricted epitopes. Donor HLA type was relevant to the analysis, as public TCR beta signatures indicated carriage of CMV infection together with the matching HLA type.

V drops 3 bases and J drops 4 bases, leaving 10 bases in between. As encoded in the germline V gene (reference sequence), CDR1 is SGHAT while CDR2 is FQDESV. The CDR3 covers 13 residues, taking in both the cysteine and the phenylalanine. The CDR3 DNA has 39 bases and is translated from base 1. The paper's findings and limits, for the study overall: Cumulative frequency of public TCR beta family members discriminated carriers of CMV infection plus the relevant HLA type in this cohort and an independent 352-donor cohort. The ex vivo response was dominated by HLA-C-restricted CMV-specific TCR beta clonotypes, which also provided the single most frequent clonotype in two of eight donors.

Of note for this clonotype: No cognate antigen has been identified for it. No quality values exist for individual bases; no much larger clone is one base distant.

The sample's treatment or condition label is to be understood as: in vitro stimulation with specific CMV peptide epitopes to enrich CMV-specific T cells. The sequencer listed for this sample is Illumina HiSeq 1500. TCRdb passed the public sequencing reads through fastp at Q25 and MiXCR, retaining productive beta sequences. When rows share a CDR3 protein, they turn into one entry using the most common DNA and genes. Within this sample are 350,000 to 400,000 distinct CDR3 sequences, with about 35% of them counted one time only. Less than 15% of the sample is in the top ten clones. The sequencing used cultured PBMCs, collected from culture after CMV antigen stimulation. The chain employs TRBV11-1 and TRBJ2-7, with the D segment possibly TRBD1 or TRBD2, each aligning over 5 bases. The TCR was taken from a human donor in good health (CMV status not recorded). Some clones in this sample may be carry-over from other donors' samples. The CDR3 protein is CASSFEGHYEQYF. The DNA sequence follows: TGTGCCAGCAGCTTTGAGGGGCATTACGAGCAGTACTTC.